This T cell receptor (beta chain) was recovered during a study of monozygotic twins with inflammatory bowel disease. General observations from the study: Using the inverse Simpson index, IBD patients had lower TCRbeta diversity than healthy co-twins.

TCRdb reanalyzed the 5' RACE reads and collapses them to one entry per CDR3 protein, without DNA. The sample holds more than 300,000 distinct CDR3 sequences. Germline CDR1 is SGDLS and CDR2 is YYNGEE. This CDR3 contains 14 residues. For this clonotype: As yet, its antigen is unknown.

The sample taken for sequencing was blood. This rearrangement joins TRBV9 to TRBJ1-6; TCRdb outputs TRBD1, but without DNA this stays unchecked. This receptor was obtained from a human donor with ulcerative colitis or Crohn's disease, or a healthy co-twin of an affected twin (not recorded which). Here the CDR3 reads CASSVDRGNSPLHF.